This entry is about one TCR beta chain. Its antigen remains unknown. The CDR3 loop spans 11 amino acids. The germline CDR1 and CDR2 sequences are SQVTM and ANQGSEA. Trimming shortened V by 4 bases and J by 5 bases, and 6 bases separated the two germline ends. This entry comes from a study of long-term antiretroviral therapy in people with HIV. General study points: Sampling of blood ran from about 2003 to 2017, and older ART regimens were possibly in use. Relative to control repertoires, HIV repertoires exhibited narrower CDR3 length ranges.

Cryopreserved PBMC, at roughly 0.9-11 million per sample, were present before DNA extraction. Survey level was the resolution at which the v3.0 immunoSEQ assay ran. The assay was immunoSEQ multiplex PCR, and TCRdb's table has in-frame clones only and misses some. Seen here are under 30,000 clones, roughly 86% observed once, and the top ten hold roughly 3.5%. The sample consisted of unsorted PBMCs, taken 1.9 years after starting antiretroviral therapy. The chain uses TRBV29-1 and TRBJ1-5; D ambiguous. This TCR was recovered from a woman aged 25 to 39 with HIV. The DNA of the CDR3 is TGCAGCGTTGGTCTCCATCAGCCCCAGCATTTT. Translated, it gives CSVGLHQPQHF.